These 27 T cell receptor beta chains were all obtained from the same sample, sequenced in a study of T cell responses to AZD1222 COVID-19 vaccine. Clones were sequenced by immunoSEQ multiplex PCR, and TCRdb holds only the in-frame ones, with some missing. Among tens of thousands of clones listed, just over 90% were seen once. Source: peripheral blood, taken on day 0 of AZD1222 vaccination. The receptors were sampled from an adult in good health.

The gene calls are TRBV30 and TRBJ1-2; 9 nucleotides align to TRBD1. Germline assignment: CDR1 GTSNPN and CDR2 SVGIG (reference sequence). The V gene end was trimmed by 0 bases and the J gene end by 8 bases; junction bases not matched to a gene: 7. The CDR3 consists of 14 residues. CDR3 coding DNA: TGTGCCTGGAGTGTACGGGGACAGGGAGTAGGCTACACCTTC. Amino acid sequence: CAWSVRGQGVGYTF. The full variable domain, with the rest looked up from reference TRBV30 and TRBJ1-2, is SQTIHQWPATLVQPVGSPLSLECTVEGTSNPNLYWYRQAAGRGLQLLFYSVGIGQISSEVPQNLSASRPQDRQFILSSKKLLLSDSGFYLCAWSVRGQGVGYTFGSGTRLTVV.

CDR3 residues: CASSATGVHSPLHF. CDR3 bases: TGTGCCAGCAGCGCTACAGGGGTCCACTCACCCCTCCACTTT. The J gene is TRBJ1-6, the V gene TRBV9; 7 nucleotides align to TRBD1. Trimming removed 3 bases from V and 10 bases from J; junction bases left unmatched: 7. The CDR3 sequence is 14 residues long. Germline loops: CDR1 SGDLS, CDR2 YYNGEE.

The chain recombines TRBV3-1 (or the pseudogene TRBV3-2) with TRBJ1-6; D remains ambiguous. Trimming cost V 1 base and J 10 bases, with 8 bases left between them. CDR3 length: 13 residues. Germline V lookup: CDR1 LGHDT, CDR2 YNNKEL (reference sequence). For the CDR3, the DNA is TGTGCCAGCAGCCAAGGGGCGAACTCACCCCTCCACTTT. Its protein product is CASSQGANSPLHF.

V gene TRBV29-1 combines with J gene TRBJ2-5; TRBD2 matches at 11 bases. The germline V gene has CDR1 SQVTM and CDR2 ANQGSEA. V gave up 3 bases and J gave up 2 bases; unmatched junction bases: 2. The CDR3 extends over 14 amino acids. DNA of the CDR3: TGCAGCGTTGATCGACTAGCGGGGCAAGAGACCCAGTACTTC. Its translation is CSVDRLAGQETQYF.

CDR3 region: CSVEGDNQPQHF. In DNA, the CDR3 is TGCAGCGTTGAAGGGGATAATCAGCCCCAGCATTTT. The V gene is TRBV29-1, the J gene TRBJ1-5; D ambiguous. This CDR3 is 12 amino acids long. V was trimmed by 1 base and J by 4 bases, leaving 5 bases between them. Germline V gives CDR1 SQVTM, CDR2 ANQGSEA.

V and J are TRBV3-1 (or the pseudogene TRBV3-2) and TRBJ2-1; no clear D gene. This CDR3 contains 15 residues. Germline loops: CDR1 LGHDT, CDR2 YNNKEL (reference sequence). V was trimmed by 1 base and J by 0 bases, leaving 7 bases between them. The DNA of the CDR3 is TGTGCCAGCAGCCAAGTTCGTGTCTCCTACAATGAGCAGTTCTTC. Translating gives CASSQVRVSYNEQFF.

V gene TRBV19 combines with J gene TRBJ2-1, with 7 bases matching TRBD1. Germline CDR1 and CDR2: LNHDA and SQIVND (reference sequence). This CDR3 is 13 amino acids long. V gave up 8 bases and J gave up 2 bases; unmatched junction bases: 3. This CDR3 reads CASRDSTYNEQFF. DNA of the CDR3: TGTGCCAGTCGGGACAGTACCTACAATGAGCAGTTCTTC.

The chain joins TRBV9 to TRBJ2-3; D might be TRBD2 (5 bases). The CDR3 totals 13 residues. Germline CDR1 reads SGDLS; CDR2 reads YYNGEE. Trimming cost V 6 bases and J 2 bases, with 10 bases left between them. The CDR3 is CASTRAVTDTQYF. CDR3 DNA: TGTGCCAGCACTCGAGCGGTCACAGATACGCAGTATTTT.

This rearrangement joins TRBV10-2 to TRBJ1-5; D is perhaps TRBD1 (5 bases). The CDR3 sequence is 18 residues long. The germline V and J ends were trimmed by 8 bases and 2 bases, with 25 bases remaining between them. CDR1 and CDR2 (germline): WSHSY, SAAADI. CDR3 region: CASRAIEAGSSGNQPQHF. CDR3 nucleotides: TGCGCCAGCCGTGCCATAGAGGCAGGGTCGTCGGGCAATCAGCCCCAGCATTTT.

The CDR3 sequence: CASSYHVGGNQPQHF. Here the CDR3 DNA reads TGTGCCAGCAGTTACCACGTCGGTGGCAATCAGCCCCAGCATTTT. This sequence joins TRBV27 and TRBJ1-5; D gene unclear. Deletions cut 4 bases from V and 2 bases from J, with 12 bases between. The CDR3 consists of 15 residues. Germline V lookup: CDR1 MNHEY, CDR2 SMNVEV (reference sequence).

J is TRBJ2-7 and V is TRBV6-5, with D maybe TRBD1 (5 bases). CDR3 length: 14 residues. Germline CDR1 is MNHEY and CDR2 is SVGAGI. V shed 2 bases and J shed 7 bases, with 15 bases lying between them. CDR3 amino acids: CASSYGSGAGEQYF. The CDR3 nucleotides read TGTGCCAGCAGTTACGGTTCTGGGGCAGGGGAGCAGTACTTC.

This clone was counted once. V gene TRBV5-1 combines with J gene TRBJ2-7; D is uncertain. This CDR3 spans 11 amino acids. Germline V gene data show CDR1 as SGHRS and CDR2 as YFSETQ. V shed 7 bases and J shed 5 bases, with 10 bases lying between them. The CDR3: CASSESNEQYF. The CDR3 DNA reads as TGCGCCAGCTCGGAAAGTAACGAGCAGTACTTC.

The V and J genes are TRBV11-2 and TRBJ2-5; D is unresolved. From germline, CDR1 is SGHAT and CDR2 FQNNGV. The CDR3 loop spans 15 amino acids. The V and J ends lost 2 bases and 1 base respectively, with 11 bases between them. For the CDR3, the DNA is TGTGCCAGCAGCTTAATGCTTAGGAGCCAAGAGACCCAGTACTTC. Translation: CASSLMLRSQETQYF.

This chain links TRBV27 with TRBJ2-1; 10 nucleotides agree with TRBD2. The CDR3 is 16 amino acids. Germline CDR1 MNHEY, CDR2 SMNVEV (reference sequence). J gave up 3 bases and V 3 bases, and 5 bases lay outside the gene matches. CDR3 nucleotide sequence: TGTGCCAGCAGTTTTCGCACTAGCGGGGACTACAATGAGCAGTTCTTC. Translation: CASSFRTSGDYNEQFF.

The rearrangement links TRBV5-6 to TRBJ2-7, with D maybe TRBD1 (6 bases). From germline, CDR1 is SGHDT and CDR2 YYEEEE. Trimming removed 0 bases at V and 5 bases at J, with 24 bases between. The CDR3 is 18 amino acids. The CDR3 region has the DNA TGTGCCAGCAGCTTGGTTTGGGGGCAGGGATCTATTTACAACGAGCAGTACTTC. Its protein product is CASSLVWGQGSIYNEQYF.

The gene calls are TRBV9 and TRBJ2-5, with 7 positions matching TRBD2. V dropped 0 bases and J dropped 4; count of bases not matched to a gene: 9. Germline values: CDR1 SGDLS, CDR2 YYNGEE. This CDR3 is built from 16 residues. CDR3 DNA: TGTGCCAGCAGCGTAGAGGCGGGGGTCAGAAGAGAGACCCAGTACTTC. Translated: CASSVEAGVRRETQYF.

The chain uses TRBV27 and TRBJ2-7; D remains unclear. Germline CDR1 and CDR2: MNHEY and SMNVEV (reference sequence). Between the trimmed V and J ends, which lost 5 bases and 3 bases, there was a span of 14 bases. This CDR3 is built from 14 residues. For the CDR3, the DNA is TGTGCCAGCAGTCTGAATCCCATCCACTACGAGCAGTACTTC. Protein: CASSLNPIHYEQYF.

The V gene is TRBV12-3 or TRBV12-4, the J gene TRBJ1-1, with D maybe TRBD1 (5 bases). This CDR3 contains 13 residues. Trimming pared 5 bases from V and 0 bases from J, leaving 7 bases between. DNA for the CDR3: TGTGCCAGCAGTACGGACATGAACACTGAAGCTTTCTTT. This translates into CASSTDMNTEAFF.

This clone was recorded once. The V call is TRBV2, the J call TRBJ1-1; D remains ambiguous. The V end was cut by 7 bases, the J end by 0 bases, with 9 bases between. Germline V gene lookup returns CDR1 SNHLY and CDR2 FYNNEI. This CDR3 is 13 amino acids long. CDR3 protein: CASTTTMNTEAFF. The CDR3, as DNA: TGTGCCAGCACCACTACTATGAACACTGAAGCTTTCTTT.

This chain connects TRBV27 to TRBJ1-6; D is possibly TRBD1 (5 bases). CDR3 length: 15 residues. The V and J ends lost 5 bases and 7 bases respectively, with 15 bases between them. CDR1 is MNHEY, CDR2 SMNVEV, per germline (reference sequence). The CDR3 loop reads CASSLPGTGNSPLHF. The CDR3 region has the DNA TGTGCCAGCAGTCTGCCCGGGACGGGGAATTCACCCCTCCACTTT.

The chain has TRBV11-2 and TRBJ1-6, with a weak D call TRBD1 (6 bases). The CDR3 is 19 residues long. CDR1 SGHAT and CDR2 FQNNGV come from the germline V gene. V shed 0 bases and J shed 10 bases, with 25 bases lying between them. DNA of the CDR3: TGTGCCAGCAGCTTAGATGATGGGTCGCGACAGGTCGCCTTCTCACCCCTCCACTTT. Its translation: CASSLDDGSRQVAFSPLHF. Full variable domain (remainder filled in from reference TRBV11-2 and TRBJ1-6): EAGVAQSPRYKIIEKRQSVAFWCNPISGHATLYWYQQILGQGPKLLIQFQNNGVVDDSQLPKDRFSAERLKGVDSTLKIQPAKLEDSAVYLCASSLDDGSRQVAFSPLHFGNGTRLTVT.

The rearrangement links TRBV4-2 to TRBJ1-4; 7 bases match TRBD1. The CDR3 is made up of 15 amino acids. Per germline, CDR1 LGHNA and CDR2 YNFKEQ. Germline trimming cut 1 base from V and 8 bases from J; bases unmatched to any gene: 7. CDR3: CASSQAGQLGEKLFF. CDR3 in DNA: TGTGCCAGCAGCCAAGCGGGACAGTTGGGGGAAAAACTGTTTTTT.

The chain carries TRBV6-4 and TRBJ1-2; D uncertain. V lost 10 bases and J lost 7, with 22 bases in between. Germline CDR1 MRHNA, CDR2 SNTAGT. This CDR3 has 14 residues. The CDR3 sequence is CAKPPGPQVAGYTF. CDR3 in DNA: TGTGCCAAACCGCCCGGGCCCCAGGTCGCTGGCTACACCTTC.

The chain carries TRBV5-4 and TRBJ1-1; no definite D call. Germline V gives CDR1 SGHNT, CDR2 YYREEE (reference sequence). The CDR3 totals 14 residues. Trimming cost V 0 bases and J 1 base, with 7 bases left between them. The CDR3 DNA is TGTGCCAGCAGCTTGGCCGCACCGAACACTGAAGCTTTCTTT. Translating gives CASSLAAPNTEAFF.

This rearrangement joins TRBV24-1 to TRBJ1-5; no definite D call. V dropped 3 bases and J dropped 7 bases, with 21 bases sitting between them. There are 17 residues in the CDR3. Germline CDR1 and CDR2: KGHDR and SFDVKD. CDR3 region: CATSDHPSERVRQPQHF. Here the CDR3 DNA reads TGTGCCACCAGTGATCACCCTTCTGAAAGAGTACGGCAGCCCCAGCATTTT.

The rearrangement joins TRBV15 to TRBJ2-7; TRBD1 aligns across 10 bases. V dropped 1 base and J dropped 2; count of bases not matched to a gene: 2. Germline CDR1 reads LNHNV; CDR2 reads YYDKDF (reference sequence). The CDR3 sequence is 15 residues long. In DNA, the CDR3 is TGTGCCACCAGCAGAGCAGGACAGGGGGCCTACGAGCAGTACTTC. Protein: CATSRAGQGAYEQYF. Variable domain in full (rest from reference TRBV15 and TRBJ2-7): DAMVIQNPRYQVTQFGKPVTLSCSQTLNHNVMYWYQQKSSQAPKLLFHYYDKDFNNEADTPDNFQSRRPNTSFCFLDIRSPGLGDTAMYLCATSRAGQGAYEQYFGPGTRLTVT.

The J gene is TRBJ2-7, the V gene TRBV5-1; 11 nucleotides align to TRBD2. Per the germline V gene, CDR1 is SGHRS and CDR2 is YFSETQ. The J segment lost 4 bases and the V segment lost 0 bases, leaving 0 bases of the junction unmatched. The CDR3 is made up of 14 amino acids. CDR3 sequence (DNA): TGCGCCAGCAGCTTGGGGACTAGCGGGTACGAGCAGTACTTC. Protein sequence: CASSLGTSGYEQYF.